The 30 T cell receptor beta chains below come from one sample, sequenced in a study of blood T cell repertoires in COVID-19. The assay was immunoSEQ multiplex PCR, and TCRdb's table has in-frame clones only and misses some. The table shows about 180,000 clones, with approximately 90% occurring only once. Sequenced input: peripheral blood. These receptors all come from a woman in her 50s with acute or convalescent COVID-19.

CDR3 sequence reads: CSGPSWQGGRETQYF. The CDR3 bases are TGCAGCGGGCCCTCTTGGCAGGGAGGGAGAGAGACCCAGTACTTC. The chain couples TRBV29-1 to TRBJ2-5; 7 positions match TRBD2. The V gene's germline CDR1 is SQVTM and CDR2 ANQGSEA. V trimming: 7 bases; J trimming: 4 bases; junction bases outside the gene matches: 15. The CDR3 has 15 residues.

This chain links TRBV24-1 with TRBJ2-1; TRBD1 aligns across 8 bases. The ends lost 2 bases at V and 0 bases at J; junction bases unmatched: 23. Germline V lookup: CDR1 KGHDR, CDR2 SFDVKD. This CDR3 is 23 amino acids long. The CDR3 sequence is CATSDSYPELGTGPRSSYNEQFF. The CDR3 DNA reads as TGTGCCACCAGTGATTCATACCCCGAGTTGGGGACAGGTCCCCGCAGCTCCTACAATGAGCAGTTCTTC.

The CDR3 DNA follows: TGTGCCAGCAGTTACGACCAGGGGGCCAGTTCACCCCTCCACTTT. Protein product: CASSYDQGASSPLHF. J is TRBJ1-6 and V is TRBV6-5; 8 nucleotides align to TRBD1. Germline values: CDR1 MNHEY, CDR2 SVGAGI. The V gene end was trimmed by 2 bases and the J gene end by 9 bases; junction bases not matched to a gene: 6. The CDR3 consists of 15 residues.

This sequence joins TRBV3-1 (or the pseudogene TRBV3-2) and TRBJ2-5; maybe TRBD2 (6 bases). V shed 1 base and J shed 4 bases, with 13 bases lying between them. Germline V CDR1 and CDR2: LGHDT, YNNKEL (reference sequence). The CDR3 loop spans 15 amino acids. CDR3 region: CASSQALLGRETQYF. The CDR3 DNA reads as TGTGCCAGCAGCCAAGCCCTCCTCGGGAGAGAGACCCAGTACTTC.

This clone was seen a handful of times. The CDR3 sequence is CASSLRLTGELFF. DNA of the CDR3: TGTGCCAGCAGCCTTCGACTCACCGGGGAGCTGTTTTTT. The chain is built from TRBV3-1 (or the pseudogene TRBV3-2) and TRBJ2-2; D unclear. The length of the CDR3 is 13 residues. Per germline, CDR1 LGHDT and CDR2 YNNKEL (reference sequence). V lost 4 bases and J 4 bases, leaving 7 bases between the germline ends.

The CDR3 DNA follows: TGTGCCAGCAGCCTTACTGCTGCTCACCCCCAGCATTTT. It encodes CASSLTAAHPQHF. The rearrangement uses TRBV7-9 and TRBJ1-5; D unclear. V lost 5 bases and J lost 10, with 15 bases in between. The CDR3 contains 13 residues. In germline, CDR1 is SEHNR, CDR2 FQNEAQ (reference sequence).

The rearrangement joins TRBV12-3 or TRBV12-4 to TRBJ2-3; D not certain. The CDR3 has 11 residues. Trimming removed 1 base at V and 8 bases at J, with 4 bases between. Here the CDR3 DNA reads TGTGCCAGCAGTTTAGGGGCTACGCAGTATTTT. Translated: CASSLGATQYF.

This chain joins TRBV19 and TRBJ2-2; 8 bases fit TRBD2. This CDR3 comprises 14 residues. CDR1 and CDR2 (germline): LNHDA, SQIVND (reference sequence). Germline trimming cut 10 bases from V and 5 bases from J; bases unmatched to any gene: 9. This CDR3 reads CATLPIAGTGELFF. The CDR3 nucleotides are TGTGCCACCTTACCAATAGCGGGAACCGGGGAGCTGTTTTTT.

The J gene is TRBJ2-7, the V gene TRBV25-1; the D gene is possibly TRBD1 (5 bases). V lost 5 bases and J 2 bases, leaving 22 bases between the germline ends. The germline CDR1 and CDR2 sequences are MGHDK and SYGVNS. The CDR3 has 17 amino acids. The CDR3 protein is CASSRGVPGQGPYEQYF. The CDR3 region has the DNA TGTGCCAGCAGTAGAGGTGTTCCCGGACAAGGGCCCTACGAGCAGTACTTC.

V usage is TRBV7-8 and J usage is TRBJ2-7; tentative D call: TRBD2 (5 bases). V lost 5 bases and J lost 2, with 13 bases in between. This CDR3 has 14 amino acids. Germline lookup yields CDR1 SGHVS and CDR2 FQNEAQ. In DNA form, the CDR3 reads TGTGCCAGCAGCGGGGTTCAAGCGGCCTACGAGCAGTACTTC. Protein sequence: CASSGVQAAYEQYF.

The chain carries TRBV30 and TRBJ2-6; D is perhaps TRBD1 (5 bases). CDR1 is GTSNPN, CDR2 SVGIG, per germline (reference sequence). The V end lost 7 bases, the J end lost 1 base, and 8 bases lay between the germline ends. This CDR3 spans 13 amino acids. Here the CDR3 DNA reads TGTGCCTCCAGGGTTTCTGGGGCCAACGTCCTGACTTTC. It is translated as CASRVSGANVLTF.

V gene TRBV7-8 combines with J gene TRBJ1-1; 10 bases are a match to TRBD1. The V gene end was trimmed by 5 bases and the J gene end by 4 bases; junction bases not matched to a gene: 10. The CDR3 is 16 residues long. The germline V gene encodes CDR1 SGHVS and CDR2 FQNEAQ. DNA of the CDR3: TGTGCCAGCAGCCTAAGGACAGGGGGTTCTAGCACTGAAGCTTTCTTT. Its translation is CASSLRTGGSSTEAFF.

This chain uses TRBV6-2 or TRBV6-3 with TRBJ2-7; D gene unclear. Germline lookup yields CDR1 MNHEY and CDR2 SVGEGT. The V end was cut by 6 bases, the J end by 1 base, with 7 bases between. This CDR3 is 12 amino acids long. CDR3 amino acids: CASSLFSYEQYF. The CDR3 DNA is TGTGCCAGCAGCCTCTTTTCCTACGAGCAGTACTTC.

This clone occurred once. The rearrangement uses TRBV2 and TRBJ2-2; D unresolved. Germline lookup yields CDR1 SNHLY and CDR2 FYNNEI. V was cut by 8 bases and J by 4 bases, with 14 bases left in between. This CDR3 comprises 14 residues. The CDR3 nucleotides are TGTGCCAGCTTGGTAGTACCGAGCACCGGGGAGCTGTTTTTT. Amino acid sequence: CASLVVPSTGELFF.

The V call is TRBV7-2, the J call TRBJ2-1, with no clear D. This CDR3 contains 16 residues. The V gene's germline CDR1 is SGHTA and CDR2 FQGNSA. Trimming removed 0 bases at V and 7 bases at J, with 16 bases between. CDR3 coding DNA: TGTGCCAGCAGCTTAGCTGGCGGTTCCCACTGGAATGAGCAGTTCTTC. This encodes CASSLAGGSHWNEQFF.

This chain connects TRBV11-2 to TRBJ1-5, with 11 bases fitting TRBD1. The CDR3 contains 15 residues. Losses at the gene ends were 5 bases for V and 5 bases for J; bases not matched to a gene: 5. The germline gives CDR1 SGHAT, CDR2 FQNNGV. CDR3 region: CASSARDRGYQPQHF. CDR3 nucleotide sequence: TGTGCCAGCAGCGCCCGGGACAGGGGGTATCAGCCCCAGCATTTT.

V and J are TRBV18 and TRBJ1-2; TRBD1 matches at 9 bases. CDR1 is KGHSH, CDR2 LQKENI, per germline. Trimming cost V 3 bases and J 6 bases; bases outside gene matches: 17. This CDR3 contains 18 residues. The CDR3 spells CASSPTRGQGPPPNGYTF. The CDR3 bases are TGTGCCAGCTCACCCACCCGGGGACAGGGCCCTCCTCCGAATGGCTACACCTTC.

This clone was found a few times. This chain uses TRBV4-1 with TRBJ1-2; TRBD1 matches 8 bases. J lost 2 bases, V lost 4 bases, and 6 bases had no gene match. Germline CDR1 reads MGHRA; CDR2 reads YSYEKL. CDR3 length equals 15 residues. CDR3 sequence: CASSRTGTENYGYTF. The CDR3 coding sequence is TGCGCCAGCAGCCGGACAGGGACTGAGAACTATGGCTACACCTTC.

CDR3 region: CASSKALPGGGPDTGELFF. The DNA of the CDR3 is TGTGCCAGCAGCAAAGCGCTCCCGGGCGGGGGTCCGGACACCGGGGAGCTGTTTTTT. The J gene is TRBJ2-2, the V gene TRBV21-1; the DNA was not compared with TRBD2, the D call given in the table. TRBV21-1 is a documented pseudogene. CDR3 length: 19 residues.

The chain employs TRBV5-1 and TRBJ1-2, with 10 positions matching TRBD1. This CDR3 spans 15 amino acids. The germline V gene has CDR1 SGHRS and CDR2 YFSETQ. With V trimmed by 3 bases and J by 7 bases, 9 bases remained unmatched. CDR3 DNA sequence: TGCGCCAGCAGCTCGACAGGGGGCCTGCAGAGTGGCTACACCTTC. It is translated as CASSSTGGLQSGYTF. Full variable domain (rest looked up from reference TRBV5-1 and TRBJ1-2): KAGVTQTPRYLIKTRGQQVTLSCSPISGHRSVSWYQQTPGQGLQFLFEYFSETQRNKGNFPGRFSGRQFSNSRSEMNVSTLELGDSALYLCASSSTGGLQSGYTFGSGTRLTVV.

V gene TRBV3-1 (or the pseudogene TRBV3-2) combines with J gene TRBJ2-7; 10 bases are shared with TRBD2. The CDR3 length is 17 residues. Trimming removed 2 bases from V and 1 base from J; junction bases left unmatched: 8. Germline lookup yields CDR1 LGHDT and CDR2 YNNKEL (reference sequence). This chain's CDR3 is CASSQLRTSGTSYEQYF. CDR3 DNA: TGTGCCAGCAGCCAACTCCGAACTAGCGGGACTTCCTACGAGCAGTACTTC.

The V call is TRBV6-6, the J call TRBJ2-3; TRBD2 is a possible D gene (6 bases). The CDR3 is 15 residues long. Trimming left V 7 bases short and J 2 bases short, with 16 bases between. Germline loops: CDR1 MNHNY, CDR2 SVGAGI (reference sequence). The CDR3 bases are TGTGCCAGCAAATCCGGGACTTTTAACACAGATACGCAGTATTTT. Amino acids: CASKSGTFNTDTQYF.

The sample holds many counts of this clone. V usage is TRBV6-5 and J usage is TRBJ1-1, with a tentative D call TRBD1 (6 bases). The V end was cut by 8 bases, the J end by 8 bases, with 21 bases between. From germline, CDR1 is MNHEY and CDR2 SVGAGI. The length of the CDR3 is 14 residues. CDR3 in amino acids: CASQGYGLTGEAFF. CDR3 nucleotide sequence: TGTGCCAGCCAAGGATATGGATTGACAGGAGAAGCTTTCTTT.

Here the CDR3 reads CASSLQITSNNEQFF. In nucleotides, the CDR3 is TGCGCCAGCAGCCTACAAATCACTAGCAACAATGAGCAGTTCTTC. The rearrangement uses TRBV4-3 and TRBJ2-1, with D tentatively TRBD2 (6 bases). Germline CDR1 and CDR2: LGHNA and YSLEER. V lost 4 bases, J lost 5 bases, and 15 bases lay in between. The CDR3 spans 15 residues.

This CDR3 is CASSPPGNYEQYF. CDR3 in DNA: TGTGCCAGCAGCCCCCCAGGCAACTACGAGCAGTACTTC. This rearrangement joins TRBV3-1 (or the pseudogene TRBV3-2) to TRBJ2-7; D unclear. Per the germline V gene, CDR1 is LGHDT and CDR2 is YNNKEL (reference sequence). Trimming shortened V by 4 bases and J by 3 bases, and 10 bases separated the two germline ends. The CDR3 loop spans 13 amino acids.

J is TRBJ1-4 and V is TRBV7-2; D is uncertain. The CDR3 extends over 13 amino acids. Germline CDR1 is SGHTA and CDR2 is FQGNSA. V lost 3 bases and J 8 bases, leaving 10 bases between the germline ends. CDR3 DNA sequence: TGTGCCAGCAGCTTTGAGGGAGTCGAAAAACTGTTTTTT. Translated: CASSFEGVEKLFF.

The V call is TRBV4-2, the J call TRBJ2-2; 8 bases align to TRBD2. In germline, CDR1 is LGHNA, CDR2 YNFKEQ. The CDR3 spans 17 residues. Germline trimming cut 0 bases from V and 5 bases from J; bases unmatched to any gene: 8. As DNA, the CDR3 is TGTGCCAGCAGCCAAGATCTCGGGGGGGGCTGGACCGGGGAGCTGTTTTTT. Protein: CASSQDLGGGWTGELFF.

This clone showed up just a few times. The V and J genes are TRBV19 and TRBJ1-5, with 7 positions matching TRBD1. Germline V gene lookup returns CDR1 LNHDA and CDR2 SQIVND (reference sequence). This CDR3 region has 15 residues. Losses at the gene ends were 7 bases for V and 3 bases for J; bases not matched to a gene: 9. The CDR3 sequence is CASMRTGGTNQPQHF. The CDR3 DNA follows: TGTGCCAGTATGAGGACAGGAGGGACCAATCAGCCCCAGCATTTT.

The chain recombines TRBV11-3 with TRBJ2-7; TRBD1 aligns across 10 bases. J lost 2 bases, V lost 4 bases, and 5 bases had no gene match. Germline lookup yields CDR1 SGHNT and CDR2 YENEEA. This CDR3 comprises 15 residues. This chain's CDR3 is CASSSGTGATYEQYF. CDR3 in DNA: TGTGCCAGCAGCTCAGGGACAGGGGCCACCTACGAGCAGTACTTC.

The J gene is TRBJ1-6, the V gene TRBV19, with D possibly matching TRBD1 (5 bases). Germline CDR1 reads LNHDA; CDR2 reads SQIVND (reference sequence). This CDR3 has 14 residues. V was cut by 3 bases and J by 6 bases, with 9 bases left in between. As DNA, the CDR3 is TGTGCCAGTAGTATTGGGGGGAGTAATTCACCCCTCCACTTT. It yields the protein CASSIGGSNSPLHF.